What follows are 17 T cell receptor beta chains derived from one specimen sequenced in a study of vaccination effects on CD4 cells after COVID-19. TCRdb's copy holds only in-frame clones and misses some; the assay was immunoSEQ multiplex PCR. The sample holds about 41,000 clones, over 60% seen once. Their antigen targets remain unknown. Antigen-specific CD4+ T cells were first expanded with viral peptide pools by the ViraFEST assay and only then sequenced. Having been cultured for ten to eleven days, the cells underwent CD4+ T cell isolation. In the vaccine recipients, nucleocapsid antibodies were negative and there was no prior SARS-CoV-2 infection. This specimen consisted of CD4+ T cells from PBMCs cultured with HCoV-NL63 spike peptides, obtained before COVID-19 vaccination. All receptors come from a human donor who received a COVID-19 vaccine.

CDR3 in amino acids: CASRGFTGELFF. CDR3 coding DNA: TGTGCCAGCCGTGGGTTTACCGGGGAGCTGTTTTTT. The V gene is TRBV28, the J gene TRBJ2-2; D not resolved. Germline V gene data show CDR1 as MDHEN and CDR2 as SYDVKM. V shed 8 bases and J shed 5 bases, with 9 bases lying between them. This CDR3 comprises 12 residues.

J is TRBJ2-5 and V is TRBV30; 7 nucleotides match TRBD1. The CDR3 runs to 15 residues. Germline values: CDR1 GTSNPN, CDR2 SVGIG (reference sequence). V gave up 4 bases and J gave up 3 bases; unmatched junction bases: 11. CDR3 coding DNA: TGTGCCTGGACCTCCCCCCGGACAGGTGAAGAGACCCAGTACTTC. It translates to CAWTSPRTGEETQYF.

The chain is built from TRBV15 and TRBJ2-1; the D is unclear. Trimming stripped 0 bases from V and 9 bases from J, with 9 bases between. Germline V gives CDR1 LNHNV, CDR2 YYDKDF (reference sequence). The CDR3 length is 13 residues. The CDR3, as DNA: TGTGCCACCAGCAGAGATTTTGAGGCTGAGCAGTTCTTC. Translation gives CATSRDFEAEQFF. The whole variable domain, filled in from reference TRBV15 and TRBJ2-1, reads DAMVIQNPRYQVTQFGKPVTLSCSQTLNHNVMYWYQQKSSQAPKLLFHYYDKDFNNEADTPDNFQSRRPNTSFCFLDIRSPGLGDTAMYLCATSRDFEAEQFFGPGTRLTVL.

This chain connects TRBV21-1 to TRBJ1-2. TRBV21-1 is a pseudogene. The length of the CDR3 is 18 residues. The CDR3 loop reads CASSKDFIGKLPNYGYTF. For the CDR3, the DNA is TGTGCCAGCAGCAAAGACTTTATTGGAAAATTGCCTAACTATGGCTACACCTTC.

This clone appeared a single time. The chain links TRBV5-1 to TRBJ2-5, with D hard to call. The CDR3 length is 14 residues. CDR1 and CDR2 from the germline V gene are SGHRS and YFSETQ. V was pared by 2 bases and J by 0 bases, with 8 bases between. The CDR3 DNA sequence: TGCGCCAGCAGCTTACAGCAGTACCAAGAGACCCAGTACTTC. Protein: CASSLQQYQETQYF.

V is TRBV19 and J is TRBJ1-2; TRBD1 agrees at 9 bases. J was trimmed by 0 bases and V by 2 bases; bases with no gene match: 1. CDR3 size: 15 residues. CDR1 is LNHDA and CDR2 is SQIVND in the germline V gene (reference sequence). CDR3 loop: CASSIRQGANYGYTF. CDR3 bases: TGTGCCAGTAGTATACGACAGGGGGCTAACTATGGCTACACCTTC.

This clone was observed a single time. V gene TRBV6-5 combines with J gene TRBJ1-2; the D is unclear. V was shortened by 5 bases and J by 4 bases, with 17 bases between the two germline ends. CDR3 size: 15 residues. Per the germline V gene, CDR1 is MNHEY and CDR2 is SVGAGI. This CDR3 reads CASSREVGERYGYTF. CDR3 DNA: TGTGCCAGCAGTAGGGAGGTGGGTGAACGCTATGGCTACACCTTC.

This sequence joins TRBV11-2 and TRBJ2-5; 10 positions match TRBD2. The CDR3 extends over 17 amino acids. Germline lookup yields CDR1 SGHAT and CDR2 FQNNGV. V shed 5 bases and J 5 bases; nucleotides not matched to a gene: 14. CDR3 nucleotide sequence: TGTGCCAGCAGCCCGAGCGGGGGGGGCTTGGGGTATGAGACCCAGTACTTC. It translates to CASSPSGGGLGYETQYF.

The chain combines TRBV14 with TRBJ2-3; TRBD1 agrees at 10 bases. Germline loops: CDR1 SGHDN, CDR2 FVKESK. V was pared by 4 bases and J by 2 bases, with 6 bases of the junction left unmatched. The CDR3 runs 16 residues. DNA for the CDR3: TGTGCCAGCAGCCTTCGACAGGGGGCGATCACAGATACGCAGTATTTT. This sequence encodes CASSLRQGAITDTQYF.

Only a few counts were recorded for this clone. The J gene is TRBJ2-2, the V gene TRBV7-9; D is undetermined. Trimming cost V 0 bases and J 6 bases, with 8 bases left between them. CDR1 and CDR2 (germline): SEHNR, FQNEAQ (reference sequence). There are 14 residues in the CDR3. The CDR3 region has the DNA TGTGCCAGCAGCTTAGCCATTTTTGCCGGGGAGCTGTTTTTT. This gives the protein CASSLAIFAGELFF.

The chain has TRBV15 and TRBJ2-7, with D uncertain. The length of the CDR3 is 15 residues. The V end was cut by 0 bases, the J end by 3 bases, with 12 bases between. Germline CDR1 is LNHNV and CDR2 is YYDKDF (reference sequence). CDR3 DNA: TGTGCCACCAGCAGAGATATGGATTCGATCTACGAGCAGTACGTC. Residues: CATSRDMDSIYEQYV.

The J gene is TRBJ1-6, the V gene TRBV30; D remains unclear. The CDR3 extends over 14 amino acids. Germline V gene lookup returns CDR1 GTSNPN and CDR2 SVGIG (reference sequence). Trimming pared 0 bases from V and 6 bases from J, leaving 9 bases between. The DNA for the CDR3 is TGTGCCTGGAGTGTTCGTAGGATTAATTCACCCCTCCACTTT. Protein product: CAWSVRRINSPLHF. The complete variable domain, with remaining parts taken from reference TRBV30 and TRBJ1-6, reads SQTIHQWPATLVQPVGSPLSLECTVEGTSNPNLYWYRQAAGRGLQLLFYSVGIGQISSEVPQNLSASRPQDRQFILSSKKLLLSDSGFYLCAWSVRRINSPLHFGNGTRLTVT.

This chain joins TRBV5-1 and TRBJ2-1; 11 nucleotides agree with TRBD2. Germline assignment: CDR1 SGHRS and CDR2 YFSETQ. This CDR3 is built from 17 residues. V lost 0 bases to trimming and J lost 4 bases; unmatched junction nucleotides: 6. CDR3 DNA sequence: TGCGCCAGCAGCTTGGTGGCTAGCGGGGGGTTATACAATGAGCAGTTCTTC. Its translation: CASSLVASGGLYNEQFF.

The V gene is TRBV30, the J gene TRBJ2-5; 9 nucleotides agree with TRBD1. Germline CDR1 GTSNPN, CDR2 SVGIG (reference sequence). This CDR3 comprises 13 residues. J gave up 4 bases and V 2 bases, and 2 bases lay outside the gene matches. This chain's CDR3 is CAWSPQGAETQYF. The CDR3 nucleotides are TGTGCCTGGAGTCCACAGGGGGCAGAGACCCAGTACTTC.

The genes are TRBV11-2 and TRBJ1-1; D possibly corresponds to TRBD1 (5 bases). The CDR3 runs to 15 residues. V gave up 5 bases and J gave up 5 bases, with 18 bases separating them. Germline CDR1 and CDR2: SGHAT and FQNNGV. The CDR3 loop is CASSPSPGRGTEAFF. The CDR3 coding sequence is TGTGCCAGCAGCCCGAGTCCAGGTAGGGGAACTGAAGCTTTCTTT.

This clone occurred once. The gene calls are TRBV20-1 and TRBJ2-1; D ambiguous. Trimming took 3 bases from V and 9 from J, leaving 6 bases between them. CDR1 is DFQATT, CDR2 SNEGSKA, per germline (reference sequence). The CDR3 covers 10 residues. CDR3 region: CSASRVEQFF. The CDR3 nucleotides read TGCAGTGCTAGTAGAGTTGAGCAGTTCTTC.

This clone was observed once. The V call is TRBV7-9, the J call TRBJ1-1; D unresolved. The CDR3 covers 12 residues. Germline loops: CDR1 SEHNR, CDR2 FQNEAQ (reference sequence). V was cut by 3 bases and J by 12 bases, with 14 bases left in between. CDR3 amino acids: CASSFGGLVSFF. The CDR3 region has the DNA TGTGCCAGCAGCTTTGGAGGGTTGGTTTCTTTCTTT.